This T cell receptor (beta chain) comes out of a study of shared clonotypes between healthy human individuals. As to this clone: In the same sample, other DNA sequences code for this CDR3.

There are 13 residues in the CDR3. Germline V lookup: CDR1 KGHSH, CDR2 LQKENI. V was shortened by 3 bases and J by 3 bases, with 9 bases between the two germline ends. Using immunoSEQ multiplex PCR, the repertoire was profiled, and TCRdb retains in-frame clones only, with some absent. The table has approximately 1.5 million clones, approximately 98.5% seen once. The source of this sequence is a young man in good health. Specimen: naive CD4+ T cells sorted from blood. The subset denotes: CD45RA+ positively selected. V gene TRBV18 combines with J gene TRBJ2-7; no definite D call. For the CDR3, the DNA is TGTGCCAGCTCACCCGTTGGGATCTACGAGCAGTACTTC. Amino acids: CASSPVGIYEQYF.